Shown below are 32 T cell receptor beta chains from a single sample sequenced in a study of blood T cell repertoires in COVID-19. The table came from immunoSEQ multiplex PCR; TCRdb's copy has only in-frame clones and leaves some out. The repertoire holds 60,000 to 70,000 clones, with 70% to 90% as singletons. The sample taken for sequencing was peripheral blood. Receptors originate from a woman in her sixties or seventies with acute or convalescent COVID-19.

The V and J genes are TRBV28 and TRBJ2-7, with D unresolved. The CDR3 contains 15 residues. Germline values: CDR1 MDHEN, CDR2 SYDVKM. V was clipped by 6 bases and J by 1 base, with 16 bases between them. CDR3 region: CASSSAADTSYEQYF. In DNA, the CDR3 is TGTGCCAGCAGCTCAGCCGCCGACACGTCCTACGAGCAGTACTTC.

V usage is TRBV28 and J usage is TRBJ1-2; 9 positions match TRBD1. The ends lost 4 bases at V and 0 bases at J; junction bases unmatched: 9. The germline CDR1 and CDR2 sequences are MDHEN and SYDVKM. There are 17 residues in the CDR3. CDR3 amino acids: CASSSGTGSRSNYGYTF. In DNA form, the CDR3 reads TGTGCCAGCAGTTCCGGGACAGGGTCAAGATCTAACTATGGCTACACCTTC.

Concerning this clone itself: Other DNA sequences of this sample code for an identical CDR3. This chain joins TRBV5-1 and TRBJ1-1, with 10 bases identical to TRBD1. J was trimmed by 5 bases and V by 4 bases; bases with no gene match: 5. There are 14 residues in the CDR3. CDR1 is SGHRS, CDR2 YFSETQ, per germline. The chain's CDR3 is CASSVGQGRTEAFF. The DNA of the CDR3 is TGCGCCAGCAGCGTGGGACAGGGGAGGACTGAAGCTTTCTTT.

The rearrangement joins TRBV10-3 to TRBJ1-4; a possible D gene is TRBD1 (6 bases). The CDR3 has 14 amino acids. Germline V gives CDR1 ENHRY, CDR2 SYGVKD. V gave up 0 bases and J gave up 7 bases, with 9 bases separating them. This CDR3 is CAISESTGGEKLFF. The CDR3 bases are TGTGCCATCAGTGAGTCGACAGGAGGTGAAAAACTGTTTTTT.

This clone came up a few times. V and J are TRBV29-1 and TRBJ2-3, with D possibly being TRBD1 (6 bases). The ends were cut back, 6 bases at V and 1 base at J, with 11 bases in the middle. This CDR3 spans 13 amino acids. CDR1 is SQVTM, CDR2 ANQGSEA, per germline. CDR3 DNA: TGCAGCGTCGGCCACAGGGGCACAGATACGCAGTATTTT. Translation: CSVGHRGTDTQYF.

The CDR3 loop is CASGSPMGGYSNQPQHF. In DNA, the CDR3 is TGTGCCAGCGGATCCCCAATGGGAGGGTATAGCAATCAGCCCCAGCATTTT. This chain links TRBV28 with TRBJ1-5; D unresolved. CDR1 is MDHEN and CDR2 is SYDVKM in the germline V gene. Trimming took off 8 bases at V and 0 bases at J, with 20 bases between the two ends. The CDR3 runs 17 residues.

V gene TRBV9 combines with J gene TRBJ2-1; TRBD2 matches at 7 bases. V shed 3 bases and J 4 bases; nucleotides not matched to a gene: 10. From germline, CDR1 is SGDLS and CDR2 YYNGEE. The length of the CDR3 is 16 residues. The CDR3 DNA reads TGTGCCAGCAGCGCACTAGCGACTCCGGTTTACAATGAGCAGTTCTTC. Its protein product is CASSALATPVYNEQFF. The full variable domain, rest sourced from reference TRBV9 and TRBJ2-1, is DSGVTQTPKHLITATGQRVTLRCSPRSGDLSVYWYQQSLDQGLQFLIQYYNGEERAKGNILERFSAQQFPDLHSELNLSSLELGDSALYFCASSALATPVYNEQFFGPGTRLTVL.

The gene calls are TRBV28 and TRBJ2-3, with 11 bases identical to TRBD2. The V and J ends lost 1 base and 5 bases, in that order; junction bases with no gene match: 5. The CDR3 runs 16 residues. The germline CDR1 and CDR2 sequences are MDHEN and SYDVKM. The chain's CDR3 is CASSLLSSGGKDTQYF. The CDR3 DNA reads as TGTGCCAGCAGTTTATTGTCTAGCGGGGGGAAAGATACGCAGTATTTT. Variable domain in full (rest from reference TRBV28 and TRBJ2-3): DVKVTQSSRYLVKRTGEKVFLECVQDMDHENMFWYRQDPGLGLRLIYFSYDVKMKEKGDIPEGYSVSREKKERFSLILESASTNQTSMYLCASSLLSSGGKDTQYFGPGTRLTVL.

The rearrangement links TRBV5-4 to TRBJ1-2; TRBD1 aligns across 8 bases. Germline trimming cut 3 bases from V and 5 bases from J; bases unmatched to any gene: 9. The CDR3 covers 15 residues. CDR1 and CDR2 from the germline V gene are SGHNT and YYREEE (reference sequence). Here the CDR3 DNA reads TGTGCCAGCAGCTCCGACCCGACAGGGGATTATGGCTACACCTTC. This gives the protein CASSSDPTGDYGYTF.

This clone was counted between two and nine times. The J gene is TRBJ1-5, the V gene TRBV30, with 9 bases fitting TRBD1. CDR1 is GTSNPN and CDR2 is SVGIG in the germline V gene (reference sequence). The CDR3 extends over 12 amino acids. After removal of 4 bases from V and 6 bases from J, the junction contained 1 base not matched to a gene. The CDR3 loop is CAWNRGLQPQHF. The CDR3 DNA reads TGTGCCTGGAACAGGGGGCTTCAGCCCCAGCATTTT.

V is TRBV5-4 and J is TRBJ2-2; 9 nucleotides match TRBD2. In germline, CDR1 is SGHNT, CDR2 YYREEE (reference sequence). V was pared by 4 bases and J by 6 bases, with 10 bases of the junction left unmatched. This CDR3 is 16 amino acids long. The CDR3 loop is CASSRGLAGISGELFF. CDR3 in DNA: TGTGCCAGCAGCCGAGGTCTAGCGGGAATCTCCGGGGAGCTGTTTTTT.

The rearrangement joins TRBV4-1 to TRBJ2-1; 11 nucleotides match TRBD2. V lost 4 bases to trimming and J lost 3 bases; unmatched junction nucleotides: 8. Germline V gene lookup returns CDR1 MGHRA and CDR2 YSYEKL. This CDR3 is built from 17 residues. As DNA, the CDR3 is TGCGCCAGCAGCCTCGCCGGGGGACTAGCGGACTACAATGAGCAGTTCTTC. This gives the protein CASSLAGGLADYNEQFF.

CDR3 amino acids: CASSPDYLPYEQYF. CDR3 DNA: TGTGCCAGCAGCCCGGACTACCTCCCCTACGAGCAGTACTTC. The chain employs TRBV3-1 (or the pseudogene TRBV3-2) and TRBJ2-7, with D possibly being TRBD2 (6 bases). Trimming shortened V by 4 bases and J by 2 bases, and 12 bases separated the two germline ends. The CDR3 loop spans 14 amino acids. CDR1 is LGHDT and CDR2 is YNNKEL in the germline V gene (reference sequence).

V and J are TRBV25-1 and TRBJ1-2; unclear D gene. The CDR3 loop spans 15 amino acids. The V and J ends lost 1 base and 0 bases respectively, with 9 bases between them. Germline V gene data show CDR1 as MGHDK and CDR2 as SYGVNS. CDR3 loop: CASSESALTNYGYTF. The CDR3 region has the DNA TGTGCCAGCAGTGAATCTGCGTTGACTAACTATGGCTACACCTTC.

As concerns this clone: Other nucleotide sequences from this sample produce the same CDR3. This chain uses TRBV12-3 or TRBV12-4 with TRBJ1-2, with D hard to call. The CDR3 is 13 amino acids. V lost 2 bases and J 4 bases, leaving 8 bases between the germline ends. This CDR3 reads CASSLSGVYGYTF. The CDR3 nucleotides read TGTGCCAGCAGTTTATCTGGAGTCTATGGCTACACCTTC.

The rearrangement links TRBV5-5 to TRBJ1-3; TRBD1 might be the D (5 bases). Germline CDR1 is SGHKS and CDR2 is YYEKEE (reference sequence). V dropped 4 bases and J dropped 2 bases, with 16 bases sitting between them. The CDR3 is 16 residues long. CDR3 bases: TGTGCCAGCAGCCCCTCCTGGGGGGTAACTGGAAACACCATATATTTT. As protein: CASSPSWGVTGNTIYF. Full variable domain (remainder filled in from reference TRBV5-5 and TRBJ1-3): DAGVTQSPTHLIKTRGQQVTLRCSPISGHKSVSWYQQVLGQGPQFIFQYYEKEERGRGNFPDRFSARQFPNYSSELNVNALLLGDSALYLCASSPSWGVTGNTIYFGEGSWLTVV.

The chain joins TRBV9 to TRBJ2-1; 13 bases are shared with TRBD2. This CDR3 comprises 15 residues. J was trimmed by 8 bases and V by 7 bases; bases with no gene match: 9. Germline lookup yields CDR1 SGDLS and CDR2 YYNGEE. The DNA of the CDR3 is TGTGCCAGCGGAACTAGCGGGAGGGCCCTCGATGAGCAGTTCTTC. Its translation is CASGTSGRALDEQFF.

The CDR3 bases are TGTGCCAGCAGCTTGATCGGGAACACTGAAGCTTTCTTT. Translated: CASSLIGNTEAFF. This sequence joins TRBV5-4 and TRBJ1-1; D unclear. The germline V and J ends were trimmed by 1 base and 1 base, with 5 bases remaining between them. CDR3 size: 13 residues. The germline V gene has CDR1 SGHNT and CDR2 YYREEE (reference sequence).

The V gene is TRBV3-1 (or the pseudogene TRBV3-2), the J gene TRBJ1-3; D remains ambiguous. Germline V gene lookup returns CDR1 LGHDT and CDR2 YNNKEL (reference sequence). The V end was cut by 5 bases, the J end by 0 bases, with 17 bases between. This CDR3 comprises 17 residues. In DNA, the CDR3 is TGTGCCAGCAGCTCCGACGCATACAGAAGCTCTGGAAACACCATATATTTT. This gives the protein CASSSDAYRSSGNTIYF.

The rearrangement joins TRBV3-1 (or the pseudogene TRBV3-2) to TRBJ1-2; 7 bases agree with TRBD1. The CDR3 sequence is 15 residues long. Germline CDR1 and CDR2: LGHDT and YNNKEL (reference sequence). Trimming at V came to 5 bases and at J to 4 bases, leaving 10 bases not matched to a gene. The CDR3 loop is CASSLGGFDFYGYTF. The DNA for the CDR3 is TGTGCCAGCAGCTTAGGGGGCTTTGATTTCTATGGCTACACCTTC.

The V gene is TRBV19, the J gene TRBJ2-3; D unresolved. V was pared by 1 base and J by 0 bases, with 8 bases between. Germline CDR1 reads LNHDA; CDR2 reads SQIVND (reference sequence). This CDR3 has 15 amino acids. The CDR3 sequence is CASSIVAASTDTQYF. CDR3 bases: TGTGCCAGTAGTATAGTGGCCGCTAGCACAGATACGCAGTATTTT.

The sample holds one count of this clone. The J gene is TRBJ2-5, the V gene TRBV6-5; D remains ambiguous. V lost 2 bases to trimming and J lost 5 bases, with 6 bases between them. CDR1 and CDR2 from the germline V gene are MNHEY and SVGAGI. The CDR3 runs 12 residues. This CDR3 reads CASSYAQETQYF. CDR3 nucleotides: TGTGCCAGCAGTTACGCCCAGGAGACCCAGTACTTC.

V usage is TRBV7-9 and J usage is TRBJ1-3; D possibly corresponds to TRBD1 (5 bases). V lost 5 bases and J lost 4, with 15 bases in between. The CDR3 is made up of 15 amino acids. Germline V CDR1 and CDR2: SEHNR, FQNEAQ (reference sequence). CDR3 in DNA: TGTGCCAGCAGCCTACGGGGGTTATTAGGAAACACCATATATTTT. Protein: CASSLRGLLGNTIYF.

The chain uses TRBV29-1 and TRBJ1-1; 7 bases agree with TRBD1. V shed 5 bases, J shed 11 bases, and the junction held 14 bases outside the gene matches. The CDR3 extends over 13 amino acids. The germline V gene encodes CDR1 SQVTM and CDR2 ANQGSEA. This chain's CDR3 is CSVQDTGARVAFF. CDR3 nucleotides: TGCAGCGTTCAGGATACAGGGGCGCGCGTGGCTTTCTTT.

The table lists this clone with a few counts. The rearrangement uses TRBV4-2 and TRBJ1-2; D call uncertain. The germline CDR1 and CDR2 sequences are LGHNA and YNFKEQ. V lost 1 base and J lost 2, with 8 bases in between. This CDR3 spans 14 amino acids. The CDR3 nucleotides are TGTGCCAGCAGCCAAGTTGGAGGGAACTATGGCTACACCTTC. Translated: CASSQVGGNYGYTF.

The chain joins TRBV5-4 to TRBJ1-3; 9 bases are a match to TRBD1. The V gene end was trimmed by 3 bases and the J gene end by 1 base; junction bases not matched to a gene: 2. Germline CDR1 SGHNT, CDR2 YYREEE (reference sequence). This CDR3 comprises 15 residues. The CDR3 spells CASSWDRASGNTIYF. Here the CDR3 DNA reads TGTGCCAGCAGCTGGGACAGGGCGTCTGGAAACACCATATATTTT.

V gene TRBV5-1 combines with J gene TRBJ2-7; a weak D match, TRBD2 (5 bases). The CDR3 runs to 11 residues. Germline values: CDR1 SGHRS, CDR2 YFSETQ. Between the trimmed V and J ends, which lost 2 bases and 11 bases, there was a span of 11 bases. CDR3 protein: CASSFGKPEYF. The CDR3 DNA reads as TGCGCCAGCAGCTTCGGGAAGCCAGAGTACTTC.

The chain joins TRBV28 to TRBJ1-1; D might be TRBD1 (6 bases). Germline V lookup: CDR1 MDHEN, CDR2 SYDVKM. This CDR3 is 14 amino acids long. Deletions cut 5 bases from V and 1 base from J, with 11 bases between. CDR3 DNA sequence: TGTGCCAGCAGTGACGGACAGCCGAACACTGAAGCTTTCTTT. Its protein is CASSDGQPNTEAFF.

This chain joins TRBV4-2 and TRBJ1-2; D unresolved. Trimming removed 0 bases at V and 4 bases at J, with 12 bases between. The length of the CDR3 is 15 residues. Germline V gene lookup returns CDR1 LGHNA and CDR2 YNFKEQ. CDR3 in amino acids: CASSQDIQELYGYTF. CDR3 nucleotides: TGTGCCAGCAGCCAAGATATCCAGGAACTCTATGGCTACACCTTC.

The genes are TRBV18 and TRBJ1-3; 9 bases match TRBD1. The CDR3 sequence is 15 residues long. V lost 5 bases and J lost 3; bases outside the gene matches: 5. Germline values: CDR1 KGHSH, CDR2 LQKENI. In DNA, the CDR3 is TGTGCCAGCTCATCAGGACAGGGGAGTGGAAACACCATATATTTT. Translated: CASSSGQGSGNTIYF.

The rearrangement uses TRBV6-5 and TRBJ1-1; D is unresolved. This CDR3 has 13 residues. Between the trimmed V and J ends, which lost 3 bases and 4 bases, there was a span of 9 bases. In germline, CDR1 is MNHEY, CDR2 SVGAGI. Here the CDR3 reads CASSYEGLTEAFF. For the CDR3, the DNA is TGTGCCAGCAGTTATGAGGGTCTCACTGAAGCTTTCTTT.

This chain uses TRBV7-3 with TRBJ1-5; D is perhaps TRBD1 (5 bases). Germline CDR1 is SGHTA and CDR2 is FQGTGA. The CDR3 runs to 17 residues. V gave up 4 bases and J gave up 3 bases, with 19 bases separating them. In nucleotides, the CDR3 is TGTGCCAGCAGCTCAGACCTTCGGACATCCTTCAATCAGCCCCAGCATTTT. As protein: CASSSDLRTSFNQPQHF. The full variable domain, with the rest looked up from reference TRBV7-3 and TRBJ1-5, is GAGVSQTPSNKVTEKGKYVELRCDPISGHTALYWYRQSLGQGPEFLIYFQGTGAADDSGLPNDRFFAVRPEGSVSTLKIQRTERGDSAVYLCASSSDLRTSFNQPQHFGDGTRLSIL.